Following are 8 T cell receptor beta chains from one sample sequenced in a study of blood T cell repertoires in COVID-19. Generated by immunoSEQ multiplex PCR, the TCRdb table keeps only in-frame clones and is missing some. In the table there are around 160,000 clones, approximately 81% of which are singletons. What was sequenced was peripheral blood. Receptors were obtained from a human donor in a cohort sampled during active COVID-19.

A few counts support this clone. The junction departs from the called germline gene at one end, perhaps through a read error. This chain uses TRBV27 with TRBJ2-1; 7 nucleotides align to TRBD2. This CDR3 is built from 16 residues. CDR1 is MNHEY, CDR2 SMNVEV, per germline (reference sequence). CDR3 in DNA: TGTGCCAGCACTTTATTGGGGGGGAGATCCTACAATGAGCAGTTCTTC. It codes for CASTLLGGRSYNEQFF.

CDR3 loop: CASSQDRLYRGEKLFF. Written as DNA, the CDR3 is TGCGCCAGCAGCCAAGACAGGCTCTACAGGGGGGAAAAACTGTTTTTT. J is TRBJ1-4 and V is TRBV4-3; 8 bases are shared with TRBD1. This CDR3 is 16 amino acids long. Germline V lookup: CDR1 LGHNA, CDR2 YSLEER. Trimming cost V 0 bases and J 8 bases; bases outside gene matches: 8.

The chain has TRBV7-2 and TRBJ2-3; perhaps TRBD2 as D (5 bases). Trimming took 1 base from V and 1 from J, leaving 6 bases between them. CDR1 and CDR2 from the germline V gene are SGHTA and FQGNSA. The CDR3 extends over 14 amino acids. The CDR3 DNA sequence: TGTGCCAGCAGCTTAGTTAGCGGCACAGATACGCAGTATTTT. Amino acid sequence: CASSLVSGTDTQYF.

The chain joins TRBV5-1 to TRBJ2-7; D might be TRBD2 (5 bases). Trimming shortened V by 0 bases and J by 3 bases, and 10 bases separated the two germline ends. The CDR3 covers 14 residues. Germline V CDR1 and CDR2: SGHRS, YFSETQ. CDR3 nucleotide sequence: TGCGCCAGCAGCTTGGCCCTCACTAGCTACGAGCAGTACTTC. Protein: CASSLALTSYEQYF.

V usage is TRBV21-1 and J usage is TRBJ2-7; TRBD1, as called in the table, went unchecked against the DNA. TRBV21-1 is a listed pseudogene. CDR3 length: 15 amino acids. The CDR3 DNA follows: TGTGCCAGCCCTCAGGGTTACAGGGGATCCTACGAGCAGTACTTC. This codes for CASPQGYRGSYEQYF.

The CDR3 is CASSPGREHGYTF. The CDR3 nucleotides are TGTGCCAGCTCACCGGGCAGGGAACATGGCTACACCTTC. The chain uses TRBV18 and TRBJ1-2; TRBD1 is a possible D gene (5 bases). The V gene's germline CDR1 is KGHSH and CDR2 LQKENI. Trimming stripped 3 bases from V and 6 bases from J, with 11 bases between. The CDR3 extends over 13 amino acids.

This clone has a handful of counts. The chain has TRBV5-1 and TRBJ2-7; TRBD1 aligns across 7 bases. In germline, CDR1 is SGHRS, CDR2 YFSETQ. Trimming took 4 bases from V and 6 from J; bases not matched to a gene: 7. This CDR3 region has 13 residues. The CDR3 DNA sequence: TGCGCCAGCAGCCCCCAGACAGGGCGCGAGCAGTACTTC. Residues: CASSPQTGREQYF. Filled out from reference TRBV5-1 and TRBJ2-7, the complete variable domain reads KAGVTQTPRYLIKTRGQQVTLSCSPISGHRSVSWYQQTPGQGLQFLFEYFSETQRNKGNFPGRFSGRQFSNSRSEMNVSTLELGDSALYLCASSPQTGREQYFGPGTRLTVT.

The chain employs TRBV19 and TRBJ1-2; D is uncertain. The CDR3 has 14 amino acids. Germline lookup yields CDR1 LNHDA and CDR2 SQIVND (reference sequence). Between the trimmed V and J ends, which lost 8 bases and 2 bases, there was a span of 15 bases. CDR3 sequence (DNA): TGTGCCAGTCGAGGAGGAAGGGTGAACTATGGCTACACCTTC. This translates into CASRGGRVNYGYTF.